This entry lists 20 T cell receptor beta chains sequenced from one sample in a study of blood T cell repertoires in COVID-19. Assay: immunoSEQ multiplex PCR; the TCRdb copy retains only in-frame clones and omits some. The table records some 130,000 clones, around 87% of them present only once. Sequencing was performed on peripheral blood. These receptor sequences come from an older woman with acute or convalescent COVID-19.

The V gene is TRBV19, the J gene TRBJ1-6, with 10 bases that match TRBD1. The CDR3 is 16 residues long. V lost 9 bases to trimming and J lost 5 bases; unmatched junction nucleotides: 10. Germline CDR1 and CDR2: LNHDA and SQIVND (reference sequence). The chain's CDR3 is CASQTGGGWNNSPLHF. CDR3 DNA sequence: TGTGCCAGCCAGACAGGGGGCGGATGGAATAATTCACCCCTCCACTTT.

Turning to this clone: The same CDR3 is also encoded by other DNA sequences in this sample. The genes are TRBV6-1 and TRBJ1-2; D gene unclear. CDR1 and CDR2 (germline): MNHNS, SASEGT. V lost 3 bases and J 0 bases, leaving 8 bases between the germline ends. The CDR3 sequence is 14 residues long. This CDR3 reads CASSDGTANYGYTF. The DNA for the CDR3 is TGTGCCAGCAGTGATGGAACAGCTAACTATGGCTACACCTTC.

This clone was detected only a few times. The chain couples TRBV9 to TRBJ1-6, with a possible D match to TRBD1 (6 bases). V lost 2 bases to trimming and J lost 7 bases, with 13 bases between them. The CDR3 totals 15 residues. Germline values: CDR1 SGDLS, CDR2 YYNGEE. The CDR3 spells CASSVGGGRNSPLHF. CDR3 bases: TGTGCCAGCAGCGTGGGGGGGGGCCGGAATTCACCCCTCCACTTT.

The genes are TRBV15 and TRBJ1-2, with 7 positions matching TRBD1. The trim removed 6 bases at V and 4 bases at J, leaving 8 bases unmatched. Germline CDR1 reads LNHNV; CDR2 reads YYDKDF (reference sequence). The CDR3 covers 14 residues. The CDR3 loop is CATRGPGGPYGYTF. CDR3 in DNA: TGTGCCACCAGAGGCCCAGGGGGACCCTATGGCTACACCTTC.

The chain couples TRBV27 to TRBJ2-2, with unresolved D. The V and J ends lost 7 bases and 4 bases respectively, with 22 bases between them. The germline CDR1 and CDR2 sequences are MNHEY and SMNVEV (reference sequence). The CDR3 spans 17 residues. CDR3 protein: CASTYVLHNYATGELFF. The CDR3, as DNA: TGTGCCAGCACCTACGTCCTGCATAACTATGCCACCGGGGAGCTGTTTTTT.

The genes are TRBV3-1 (or the pseudogene TRBV3-2) and TRBJ1-6; 8 bases align to TRBD1. CDR3 size: 14 residues. Germline values: CDR1 LGHDT, CDR2 YNNKEL (reference sequence). Unmatched junction bases numbered 8, after V lost 3 bases and J lost 13 bases. Here the CDR3 reads CASSHGQGSSPLHF. The CDR3 DNA sequence: TGTGCCAGCAGCCACGGACAGGGCTCGAGTCCCCTCCACTTT.

CDR3 nucleotides: TGTGCCAGCAGTGAAGCGCGGGGGTTGGAAGAAAAACTGTTTTTT. Translation: CASSEARGLEEKLFF. The rearrangement links TRBV2 to TRBJ1-4; possibly TRBD1 for D (5 bases). V lost 0 bases and J lost 8, with 13 bases in between. The CDR3 runs 15 residues. Germline assignment: CDR1 SNHLY and CDR2 FYNNEI. The full variable domain, completed using reference TRBV2 and TRBJ1-4, is EPEVTQTPSHQVTQMGQEVILRCVPISNHLYFYWYRQILGQKVEFLVSFYNNEISEKSEIFDDQFSVERPDGSNFTLKIRSTKLEDSAMYFCASSEARGLEEKLFFGSGTQLSVL.

V and J are TRBV9 and TRBJ1-2; D is unclear. Per germline, CDR1 SGDLS and CDR2 YYNGEE. The V end lost 1 base, the J end lost 7 bases, and 14 bases lay between the germline ends. This CDR3 is built from 14 residues. DNA for the CDR3: TGTGCCAGCAGCGTATCGGCAGCCCGGGGTGGCTACACCTTC. Protein: CASSVSAARGGYTF.

V is TRBV29-1 and J is TRBJ2-5, with 7 positions matching TRBD1. This CDR3 is 15 amino acids long. Germline V CDR1 and CDR2: SQVTM, ANQGSEA. V lost 1 base, J lost 5 bases, and 10 bases stayed unmatched. The CDR3 sequence is CSVEGGPGGTETQYF. In DNA, the CDR3 is TGCAGCGTTGAAGGAGGGCCAGGGGGTACGGAGACCCAGTACTTC.

This clone has a single count. The rearrangement uses TRBV5-1 and TRBJ2-7; possibly TRBD1 for D (5 bases). Trimming pared 4 bases from V and 7 bases from J, leaving 15 bases between. The CDR3 is 13 amino acids. The germline CDR1 and CDR2 sequences are SGHRS and YFSETQ. CDR3: CASSPRRDGEQYF. Written as DNA, the CDR3 is TGCGCCAGCAGCCCCCGCAGGGATGGAGAGCAGTACTTC.

The chain is built from TRBV28 and TRBJ1-1; TRBD1 agrees at 7 bases. CDR1 is MDHEN and CDR2 is SYDVKM in the germline V gene. V lost 2 bases to trimming and J lost 4 bases; unmatched junction nucleotides: 13. The CDR3 is 17 residues long. CDR3 protein: CASSLNARRDRVTEAFF. The DNA for the CDR3 is TGTGCCAGCAGTTTAAACGCCCGACGAGACAGGGTCACTGAAGCTTTCTTT.

This clone has a single count. The genes are TRBV3-1 (or the pseudogene TRBV3-2) and TRBJ1-1; tentatively, D is TRBD1 (5 bases). The CDR3 is made up of 13 amino acids. The V end lost 1 base, the J end lost 7 bases, and 10 bases lay between the germline ends. Germline values: CDR1 LGHDT, CDR2 YNNKEL (reference sequence). The DNA of the CDR3 is TGTGCCAGCAGCCAAGGGTTGGGGGGTGAAGCTTTCTTT. Residues: CASSQGLGGEAFF.

This chain joins TRBV11-2 and TRBJ2-5; TRBD2 agrees at 11 bases. Trimming removed 6 bases from V and 5 bases from J; junction bases left unmatched: 2. The CDR3 is 13 residues long. Germline V gene sequence: CDR1 SGHAT, CDR2 FQNNGV. The CDR3 sequence is CASRLAGAETQYF. CDR3 DNA: TGTGCCAGCAGACTAGCGGGAGCTGAGACCCAGTACTTC.

J is TRBJ1-1 and V is TRBV28, with 8 bases lining up with TRBD1. V lost 4 bases to trimming and J lost 4 bases; unmatched junction nucleotides: 5. Germline loops: CDR1 MDHEN, CDR2 SYDVKM. This CDR3 is 14 amino acids long. The CDR3 DNA reads as TGTGCCAGCAGTTCTCACCAGGGGGCCACTGAAGCTTTCTTT. It encodes CASSSHQGATEAFF.

The chain employs TRBV10-3 and TRBJ2-1; 10 bases are a match to TRBD2. CDR1 is ENHRY and CDR2 is SYGVKD in the germline V gene. The V segment lost 2 bases and the J segment 6 bases; nucleotides outside the gene matches: 10. The CDR3 is 17 amino acids. CDR3 region: CAISEPQSSGRGNEQFF. DNA of the CDR3: TGTGCCATCAGTGAGCCCCAATCTAGCGGGAGAGGCAATGAGCAGTTCTTC.

The chain is built from TRBV28 and TRBJ1-5; 9 bases agree with TRBD1. The CDR3 has 15 amino acids. Germline V gene sequence: CDR1 MDHEN, CDR2 SYDVKM. The V segment lost 4 bases and the J segment 6 bases; nucleotides outside the gene matches: 7. The CDR3 protein is CASSSIGQGFQPQHF. The CDR3 DNA reads as TGTGCCAGCAGTTCGATTGGACAGGGGTTTCAGCCCCAGCATTTT.

The chain recombines TRBV30 with TRBJ1-1; D perhaps matches TRBD1 (5 bases). Germline V gives CDR1 GTSNPN, CDR2 SVGIG (reference sequence). Trimming removed 7 bases from V and 3 bases from J, with 12 bases in between. The CDR3 contains 12 residues. CDR3 region: CASRGEDTEAFF. The CDR3 DNA follows: TGTGCCTCCCGGGGGGAGGACACTGAAGCTTTCTTT.

The V and J genes are TRBV12-3 or TRBV12-4 and TRBJ2-1; TRBD2 might be the D (5 bases). The length of the CDR3 is 11 residues. V was clipped by 4 bases and J by 8 bases, with 6 bases between them. This CDR3 is CASSWRYEQFF. CDR3 sequence (DNA): TGTGCCAGCAGTTGGAGGTATGAGCAGTTCTTC.

CDR3 residues: CASSPSQETQYF. CDR3 nucleotides: TGTGCCAGCAGCCCCTCCCAGGAGACCCAGTACTTC. The chain recombines TRBV6-5 with TRBJ2-5; D unclear. The germline V and J ends were trimmed by 6 bases and 5 bases, with 10 bases remaining between them. Germline V gene lookup returns CDR1 MNHEY and CDR2 SVGAGI. The CDR3 loop spans 12 amino acids.

The CDR3 DNA reads as TGTGCCAGCATTTGGGGGGGGACGGGAAATCAGCCCCAGCATTTT. Amino acid sequence: CASIWGGTGNQPQHF. The V gene is TRBV28, the J gene TRBJ1-5; D perhaps matches TRBD1 (5 bases). CDR1 and CDR2 from the germline V gene are MDHEN and SYDVKM. The V and J ends lost 7 bases and 4 bases respectively, with 17 bases between them. The CDR3 totals 15 residues.